These 5 T cell receptor beta chains were all obtained from the same sample, sequenced in a study of control samples from healthy donors and cancer patients. TCRdb's copy holds only in-frame clones and misses some; the assay was immunoSEQ multiplex PCR. The table for this sample gives about 200,000 clones. The sequencing sample was made of blood. The receptors here all came from a woman in her 30s in good health.

This rearrangement joins TRBV24-1 to TRBJ2-1; weak D call: TRBD1 (8 bases). Trimming stripped 5 bases from V and 10 bases from J, with 38 bases between. The germline V gene encodes CDR1 KGHDR and CDR2 SFDVKD. The CDR3 spans 21 residues. CDR3 region: CATSAHPGGRQGAEGTDEQFF. The CDR3 DNA reads as TGTGCCACCAGTGCCCACCCGGGGGGTAGGCAGGGGGCAGAGGGTACGGACGAGCAGTTCTTC.

V is TRBV5-6 and J is TRBJ1-4; possibly TRBD1 for D (6 bases). The CDR3 loop spans 16 amino acids. Germline CDR1 reads SGHDT; CDR2 reads YYEEEE. Deletions cut 0 bases from V and 6 bases from J, with 15 bases between. The CDR3 bases are TGTGCCAGCAGCTTGGATGTTGGGGGCGCGGATGAAAAACTGTTTTTT. This encodes CASSLDVGGADEKLFF.

This chain uses TRBV11-2 with TRBJ1-1; maybe TRBD1 (5 bases). V lost 2 bases and J lost 10, with 23 bases in between. CDR1 SGHAT and CDR2 FQNNGV come from the germline V gene. The CDR3 is made up of 16 amino acids. This CDR3 reads CASSLHRARGGPGAFF. The CDR3, as DNA: TGTGCCAGCAGCTTACACCGAGCGAGGGGCGGCCCGGGAGCTTTCTTT. The full variable domain, its missing parts supplied by reference TRBV11-2 and TRBJ1-1, is EAGVAQSPRYKIIEKRQSVAFWCNPISGHATLYWYQQILGQGPKLLIQFQNNGVVDDSQLPKDRFSAERLKGVDSTLKIQPAKLEDSAVYLCASSLHRARGGPGAFFGQGTRLTVV.

V gene TRBV5-5 combines with J gene TRBJ2-7, with D possibly TRBD1 on 5 matching bases. V was cut by 6 bases and J by 3 bases, with 22 bases left in between. The CDR3 sequence is 16 residues long. Germline V gene lookup returns CDR1 SGHKS and CDR2 YYEKEE (reference sequence). The CDR3 bases are TGTGCCAGCACCCTCGGACCCAGGGCGGCCGGCTACGAGCAGTACTTC. Translating it yields CASTLGPRAAGYEQYF.

The rearrangement links TRBV5-1 to TRBJ1-1; the D gene is possibly TRBD1 (5 bases). The germline V and J ends were trimmed by 4 bases and 1 base, with 14 bases remaining between them. Looked up from germline, CDR1 is SGHRS and CDR2 is YFSETQ. This CDR3 has 15 amino acids. The CDR3 nucleotides read TGCGCCAGCAGCCCCTCCGGGACGGAGAACACTGAAGCTTTCTTT. Translated, it gives CASSPSGTENTEAFF.